This is a list of T cell receptor beta chains from one sample in a study of T cell repertoires in cytomegalovirus infection. Antigens for these TCRs are unknown. TCRdb used MiXCR to reprocess the reads, holding one entry per CDR3 protein. The table has roughly 500,000 distinct CDR3 sequences, around a third seen once. Sequencing was performed on cultured PBMCs, taken from culture after CMV antigen stimulation. The receptors come from a human donor in good health (CMV status not recorded). Some clones in this sample may be carry-over from other donors' samples. CDR3s include the opening cysteine and the closing phenylalanine or tryptophan. A D gene is named only where the DNA matches it firmly. Not every row has a clone size; where given, it reads once, few, many or a size class.

TRBJ2-3 TRBV6-6 16 - TRBD2 TGTGCCAGCGGACGGGGTAGCGGGATATCAGTAGATACGCAGTATTTT CASGRGSGISVDTQYF
TRBJ2-3 TRBV27 16 - - TGTGCCAGCAGTTTATCAGGCCCTGGGTTCACAGATACGCAGTATTTT CASSLSGPGFTDTQYF
TRBJ2-1 TRBV3-1 18 few TRBD2 TGTGCCAGCAGCCGACTAGCGGGGGCCCTCATCTCCTACAATGAGCAGTTCTTC CASSRLAGALISYNEQFF
TRBJ2-3 TRBV2 16 few TRBD2 TGTGCCAGCAGTCCACTAGCGGGAGGGGGCACAGATACGCAGTATTTT CASSPLAGGGTDTQYF
TRBJ2-5 TRBV7-9 16 few TRBD1 TGTGCCAGCAGCCCGAGGACAGGAATACTCCAAGAGACCCAGTACTTC CASSPRTGILQETQYF
TRBJ1-1 TRBV19 12 few - TGTGCCAGTTGCAATATGAACACTGAAGCTTTCTTT CASCNMNTEAFF
TRBJ2-3 TRBV29-1 15 - TRBD2 TGCAGCGTGATCGGACTAGCGGACCCCACAGATACGCAGTATTTT CSVIGLADPTDTQYF
TRBJ2-5 TRBV6-5 14 - TRBD1 TGTGCCAGCGGAGACAGGGGGCTTGGGGAGACCCAGTACTTC CASGDRGLGETQYF
TRBJ1-1 TRBV5-4 14 few - TGTGCCAGCAGCAACAGGGTCCAAGACACTGAAGCTTTCTTT CASSNRVQDTEAFF
TRBJ2-1 TRBV11-2 16 - TRBD2 TGTGCCAGCAGCCTAGGCGGGACTAGCTTCTACAATGAGCAGTTCTTC CASSLGGTSFYNEQFF
TRBJ2-3 TRBV12-3/TRBV12-4 12 - - TGTGCCAGCAGTTTACAGTCAGATACGCAGTATTTT CASSLQSDTQYF
TRBJ2-1 TRBV12-3/TRBV12-4 18 many - TGTGCCAGCAGACCGGGCCGGGACTGGAGAGTCCCTCTCAATGAGCAGTTCTTC CASRPGRDWRVPLNEQFF
TRBJ1-6 TRBV20-1 14 - - TGCAGTGCTAGTCTCGGACAGAATAATTCACCCCTCCACTTT CSASLGQNNSPLHF
TRBJ2-7 TRBV28 16 - TRBD2 TGTGCCAGCAGTTCCCCCCGGGGACTAGCGGGAGACGAGCAGTACTTC CASSSPRGLAGDEQYF
TRBJ2-2 TRBV3-1 16 - - TGTGCCAGCAGCCAATCCGGGACGACGCGGACCGGGGAGCTGTTTTTT CASSQSGTTRTGELFF
TRBJ1-5 TRBV19 18 - TRBD1 TGTGCCAGTATGGGACAGGGTAGTATGCATCGGGGCAATCAGCCCCAGCATTTT CASMGQGSMHRGNQPQHF
TRBJ1-1 TRBV3-1 14 once - TGTGCCAGCAGCCAAGTAGGGGGATTGACTGAAGCTTTCTTT CASSQVGGLTEAFF
TRBJ2-1 TRBV28 19 few TRBD2 TGTGCCAGCAGTTTATGGGGACTAGCGGGAGAAGGCTCCTACAATGAGCAGTTCTTC CASSLWGLAGEGSYNEQFF
TRBJ1-6 TRBV7-9 20 few - TGTGCCACCGAAGTCCCCACAGAGACCGTACCCTCACCCTATAATTCACCCCTCCACTTT CATEVPTETVPSPYNSPLHF
TRBJ2-1 TRBV6-6 14 - - TGTGCCAGCACCGTAACACAGGGAAGGGATGAGCAGTTCTTC CASTVTQGRDEQFF
TRBJ2-6 TRBV18 16 many TRBD2 TGTGCCAGCTCATCCACGGGGGGAACCGGGGCCAACGTCCTGACTTTC CASSSTGGTGANVLTF
TRBJ2-2 TRBV25-1 16 few TRBD1 TGTGCCAGCAGTGAATCGGGGACAGGGAACACCGGGGAGCTGTTTTTT CASSESGTGNTGELFF